Described below is a single T cell receptor beta chain sequence and its context. Its recognized antigen is unknown. The input lacks base qualities; no much larger clone sits a single base away. The data originate from a study of chronic HIV infection and antiretroviral therapy (dated by TCRdb to about 2015). The CDR1 and CDR2 encoded by the germline V gene are SGHTA and FQGNSA. Relative to germline, V is 5 bases shorter and J is 2 bases shorter, with 13 bases between their ends. Measured from the cysteine to the phenylalanine, the CDR3 is 15 residues long. Only the CDR3 region is kept as DNA, spanning 45 bases read in frame from base 1. Library construction relied on 5' RACE. Sequencing used an Illumina MiSeq. In TCRdb, the public reads were trimmed at Q25 with fastp and aligned with MiXCR, with productive beta chains retained. One record per CDR3 amino acid sequence lists the most common genes and DNA. This sample has 40,000 to 60,000 distinct CDR3 sequences in its table, and about 20% of those were observed once. Around 2.8% of the sample is held by the ten biggest clonotypes.

The rearrangement combines TRBV7-2 with TRBJ2-4; no D gene call is confident. Sequenced input: peripheral blood. The receptor comes from an adult who had HIV and had not received antiretroviral therapy, or was an uninfected healthy control (not recorded which). The sequenced DNA: TGTGCCAGCAGCCCCGCTATTGGGCCCAAAAACATTCAGTACTTC. It codes for CASSPAIGPKNIQYF.